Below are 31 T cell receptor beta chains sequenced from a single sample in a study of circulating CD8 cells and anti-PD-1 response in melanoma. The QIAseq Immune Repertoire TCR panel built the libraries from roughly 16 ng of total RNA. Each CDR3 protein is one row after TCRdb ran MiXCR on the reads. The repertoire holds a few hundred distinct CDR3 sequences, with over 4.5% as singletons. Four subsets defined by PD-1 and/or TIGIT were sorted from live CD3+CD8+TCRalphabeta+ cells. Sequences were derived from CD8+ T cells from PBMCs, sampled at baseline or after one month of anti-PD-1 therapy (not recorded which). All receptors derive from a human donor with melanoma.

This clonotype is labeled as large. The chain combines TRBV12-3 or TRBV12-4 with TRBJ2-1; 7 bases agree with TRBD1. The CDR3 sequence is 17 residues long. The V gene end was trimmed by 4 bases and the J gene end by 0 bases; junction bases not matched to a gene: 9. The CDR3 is CASSSDRRSSSYNEQFF. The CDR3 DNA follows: TGTGCCAGCAGTTCGGACAGGCGTTCGAGCTCCTACAATGAGCAGTTCTTC.

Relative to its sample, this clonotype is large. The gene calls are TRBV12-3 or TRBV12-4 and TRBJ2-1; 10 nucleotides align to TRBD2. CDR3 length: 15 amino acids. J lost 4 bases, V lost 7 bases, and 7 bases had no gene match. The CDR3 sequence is CASTRTSGIYNEQFF. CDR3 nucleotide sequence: TGTGCCAGCACCAGGACTAGCGGTATTTACAATGAGCAGTTCTTC.

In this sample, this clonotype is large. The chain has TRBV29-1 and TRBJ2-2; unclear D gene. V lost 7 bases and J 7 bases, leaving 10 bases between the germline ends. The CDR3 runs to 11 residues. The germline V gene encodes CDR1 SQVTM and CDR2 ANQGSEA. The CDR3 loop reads CSAIFGGELFF. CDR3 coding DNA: TGCAGCGCCATATTTGGCGGGGAGCTGTTTTTT.

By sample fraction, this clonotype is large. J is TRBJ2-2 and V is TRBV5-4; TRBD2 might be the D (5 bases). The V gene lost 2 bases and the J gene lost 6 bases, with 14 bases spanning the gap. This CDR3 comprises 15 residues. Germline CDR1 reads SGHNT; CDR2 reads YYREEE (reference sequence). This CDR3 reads CASSFLPTRAGELFF. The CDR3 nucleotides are TGTGCCAGCAGCTTCTTACCCACTAGGGCCGGGGAGCTGTTTTTT.

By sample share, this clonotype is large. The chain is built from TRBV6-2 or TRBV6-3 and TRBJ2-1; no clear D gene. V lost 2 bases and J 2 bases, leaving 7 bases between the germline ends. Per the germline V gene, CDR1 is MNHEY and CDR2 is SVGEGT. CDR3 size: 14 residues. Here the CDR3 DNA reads TGTGCCAGCAGTTACATACAGCCCTACAATGAGCAGTTCTTC. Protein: CASSYIQPYNEQFF.

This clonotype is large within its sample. The CDR3 bases are TGTGCCAGTAGTATAGGCGGGGGATGGAGCTCCTACGAGCAGTACTTC. Protein sequence: CASSIGGGWSSYEQYF. The chain couples TRBV19 to TRBJ2-7; 7 bases fit TRBD2. After removal of 1 base from V and 0 bases from J, the junction contained 6 bases not matched to a gene. Per the germline V gene, CDR1 is LNHDA and CDR2 is SQIVND (reference sequence). CDR3 size: 16 residues.

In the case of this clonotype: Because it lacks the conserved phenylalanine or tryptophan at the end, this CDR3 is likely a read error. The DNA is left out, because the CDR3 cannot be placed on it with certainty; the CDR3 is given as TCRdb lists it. CDR3 sequence reads: CSATKYGQGGHTEAFL. V gene TRBV20-1 combines with J gene TRBJ1-1; the DNA was not compared with TRBD1, the D call given in the table. The CDR3 length equals 16 residues, ends included. Germline V gene sequence: CDR1 DFQATT, CDR2 SNEGSKA (reference sequence).

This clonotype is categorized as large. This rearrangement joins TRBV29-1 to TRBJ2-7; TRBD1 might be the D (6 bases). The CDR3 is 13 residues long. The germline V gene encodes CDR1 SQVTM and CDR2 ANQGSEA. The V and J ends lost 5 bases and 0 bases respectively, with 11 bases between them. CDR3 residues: CSVRTGFSYEQYF. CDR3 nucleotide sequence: TGCAGCGTTCGAACAGGGTTCTCCTACGAGCAGTACTTC.

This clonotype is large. The CDR3 nucleotides are TGTGCCAGCAGCTTCGAGCGGGGTGATAGCACAGATACGCAGTATTTT. Encoded protein: CASSFERGDSTDTQYF. V and J are TRBV5-4 and TRBJ2-3; 7 positions agree with TRBD2. The CDR3 sequence is 16 residues long. Germline loops: CDR1 SGHNT, CDR2 YYREEE (reference sequence). The junction had 6 bases not matched to a gene; V was cut back by 2 bases and J by 0 bases.

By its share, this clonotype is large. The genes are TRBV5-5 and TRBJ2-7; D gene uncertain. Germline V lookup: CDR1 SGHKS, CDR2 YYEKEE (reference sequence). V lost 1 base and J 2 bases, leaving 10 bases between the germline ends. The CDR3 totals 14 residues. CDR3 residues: CASSLSVDTYEQYF. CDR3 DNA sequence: TGTGCCAGCAGCTTGTCGGTAGATACCTACGAGCAGTACTTC.

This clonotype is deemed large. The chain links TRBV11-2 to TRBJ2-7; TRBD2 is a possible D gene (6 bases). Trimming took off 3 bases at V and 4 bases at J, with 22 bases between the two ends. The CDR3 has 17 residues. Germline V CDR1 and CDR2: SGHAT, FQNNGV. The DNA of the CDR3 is TGTGCCAGCAGCTTCCTCGACAATGGGCTAGCGAATTACGAGCAGTACTTC. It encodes CASSFLDNGLANYEQYF.

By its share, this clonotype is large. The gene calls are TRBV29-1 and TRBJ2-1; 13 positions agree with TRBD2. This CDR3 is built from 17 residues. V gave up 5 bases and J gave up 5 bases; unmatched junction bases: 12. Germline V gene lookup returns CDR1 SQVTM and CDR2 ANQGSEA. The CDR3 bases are TGCAGCGTTTCCGGGACTAGCGGGATCTTGGGAAACAATGAGCAGTTCTTC. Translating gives CSVSGTSGILGNNEQFF.

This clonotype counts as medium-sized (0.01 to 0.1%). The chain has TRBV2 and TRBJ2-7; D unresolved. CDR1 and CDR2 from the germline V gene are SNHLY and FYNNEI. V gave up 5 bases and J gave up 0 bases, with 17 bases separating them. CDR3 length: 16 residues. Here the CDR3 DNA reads TGTGCCAGCAGTCAAAGACCGTGGAAAGTCTCCTACGAGCAGTACTTC. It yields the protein CASSQRPWKVSYEQYF. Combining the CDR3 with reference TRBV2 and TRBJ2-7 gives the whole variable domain EPEVTQTPSHQVTQMGQEVILRCVPISNHLYFYWYRQILGQKVEFLVSFYNNEISEKSEIFDDQFSVERPDGSNFTLKIRSTKLEDSAMYFCASSQRPWKVSYEQYFGPGTRLTVT.

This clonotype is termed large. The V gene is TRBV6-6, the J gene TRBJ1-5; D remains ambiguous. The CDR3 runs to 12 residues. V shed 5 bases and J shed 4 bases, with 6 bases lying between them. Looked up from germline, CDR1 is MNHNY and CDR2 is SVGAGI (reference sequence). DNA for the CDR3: TGTGCCAGCAGTCGACCAAATCAGCCCCAGCATTTT. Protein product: CASSRPNQPQHF.

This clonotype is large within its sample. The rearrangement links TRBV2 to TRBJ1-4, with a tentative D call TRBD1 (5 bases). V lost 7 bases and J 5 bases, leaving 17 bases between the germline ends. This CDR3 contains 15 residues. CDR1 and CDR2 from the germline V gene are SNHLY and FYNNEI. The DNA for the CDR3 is TGTGCCAGCAACCCGACCGGGGCGTTGAATGAAAAACTGTTTTTT. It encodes CASNPTGALNEKLFF.

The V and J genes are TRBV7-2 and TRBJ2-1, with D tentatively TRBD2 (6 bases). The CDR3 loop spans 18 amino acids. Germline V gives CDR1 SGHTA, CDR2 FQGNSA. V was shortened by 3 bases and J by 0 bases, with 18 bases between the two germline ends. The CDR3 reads CASSFKRDLSPSYNEQFF. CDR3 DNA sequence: TGTGCCAGCAGCTTCAAGAGGGACTTATCCCCCTCCTACAATGAGCAGTTCTTC.

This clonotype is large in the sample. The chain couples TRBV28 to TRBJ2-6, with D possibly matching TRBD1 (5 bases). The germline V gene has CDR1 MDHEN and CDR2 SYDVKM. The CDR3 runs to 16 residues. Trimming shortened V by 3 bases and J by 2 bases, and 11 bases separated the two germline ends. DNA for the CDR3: TGTGCCAGCAGTTTTCAGGGAATCACTGGGGCCAACGTCCTGACTTTC. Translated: CASSFQGITGANVLTF.

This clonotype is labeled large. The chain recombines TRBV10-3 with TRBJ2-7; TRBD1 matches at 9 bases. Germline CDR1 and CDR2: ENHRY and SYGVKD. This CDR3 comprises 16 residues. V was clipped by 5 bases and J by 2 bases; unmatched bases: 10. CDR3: CAISPSGTGRTYEQYF. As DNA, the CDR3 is TGTGCCATCAGTCCTTCCGGGACAGGGAGGACCTACGAGCAGTACTTC.

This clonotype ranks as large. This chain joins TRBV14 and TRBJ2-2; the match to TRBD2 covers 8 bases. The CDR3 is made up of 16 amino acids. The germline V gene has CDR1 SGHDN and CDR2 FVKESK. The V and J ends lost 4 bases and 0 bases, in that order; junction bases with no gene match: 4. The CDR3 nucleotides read TGTGCCAGCAGCCCTTATAGCGGGGCGAACACCGGGGAGCTGTTTTTT. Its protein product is CASSPYSGANTGELFF. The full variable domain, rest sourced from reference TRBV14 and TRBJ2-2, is EAGVTQFPSHSVIEKGQTVTLRCDPISGHDNLYWYRRVMGKEIKFLLHFVKESKQDESGMPNNRFLAERTGGTYSTLKVQPAELEDSGVYFCASSPYSGANTGELFFGEGSRLTVL.

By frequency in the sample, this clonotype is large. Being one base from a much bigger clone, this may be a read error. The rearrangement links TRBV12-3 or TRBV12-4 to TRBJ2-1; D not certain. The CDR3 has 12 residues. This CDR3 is CASSRLYNEQCF. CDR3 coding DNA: TGTGCCAGCAGCCGTCTTTACAATGAGCAGTGCTTC.

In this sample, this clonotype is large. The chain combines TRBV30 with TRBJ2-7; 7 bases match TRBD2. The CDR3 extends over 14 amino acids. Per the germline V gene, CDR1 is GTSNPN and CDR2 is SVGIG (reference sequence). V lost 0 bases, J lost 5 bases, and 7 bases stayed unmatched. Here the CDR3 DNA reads TGTGCCTGGAGTGTAGCGGGACCCGGCGACGAGCAGTACTTC. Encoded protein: CAWSVAGPGDEQYF.

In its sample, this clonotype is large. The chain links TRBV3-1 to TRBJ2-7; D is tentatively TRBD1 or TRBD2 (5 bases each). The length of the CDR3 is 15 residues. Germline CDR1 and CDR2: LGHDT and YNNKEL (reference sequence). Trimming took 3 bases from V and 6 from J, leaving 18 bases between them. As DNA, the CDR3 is TGTGCCAGCAGCCAGACGCTACGGGGCGTTGGCGAGCAGTACTTC. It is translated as CASSQTLRGVGEQYF.

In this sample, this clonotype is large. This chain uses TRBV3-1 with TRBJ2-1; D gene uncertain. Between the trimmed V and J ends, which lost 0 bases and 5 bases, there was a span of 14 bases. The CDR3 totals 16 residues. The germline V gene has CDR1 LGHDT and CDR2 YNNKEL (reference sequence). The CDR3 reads CASSQDVGPPDNEQFF. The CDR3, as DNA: TGTGCCAGCAGCCAAGATGTTGGACCCCCGGACAATGAGCAGTTCTTC.

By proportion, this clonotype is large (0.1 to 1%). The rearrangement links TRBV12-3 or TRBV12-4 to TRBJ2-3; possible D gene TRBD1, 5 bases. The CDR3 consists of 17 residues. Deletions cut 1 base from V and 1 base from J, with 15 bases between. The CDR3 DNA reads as TGTGCCAGCAGTTTAGTTCATCAGGGCTTCGGCACAGATACGCAGTATTTT. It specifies CASSLVHQGFGTDTQYF.

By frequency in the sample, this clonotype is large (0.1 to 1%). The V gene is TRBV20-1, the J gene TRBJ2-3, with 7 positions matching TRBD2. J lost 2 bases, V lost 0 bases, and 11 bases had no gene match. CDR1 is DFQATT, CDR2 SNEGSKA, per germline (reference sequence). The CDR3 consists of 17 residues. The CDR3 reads CSARDWEGLSPTDTQYF. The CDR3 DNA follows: TGCAGTGCTAGAGATTGGGAGGGACTATCACCCACAGATACGCAGTATTTT.

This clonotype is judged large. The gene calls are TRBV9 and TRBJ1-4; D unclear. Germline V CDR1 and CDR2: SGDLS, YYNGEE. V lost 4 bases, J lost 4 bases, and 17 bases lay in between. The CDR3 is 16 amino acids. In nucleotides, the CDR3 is TGTGCCAGCAGCCCATCCCCAAAGATTCTTAATGAAAAACTGTTTTTT. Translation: CASSPSPKILNEKLFF. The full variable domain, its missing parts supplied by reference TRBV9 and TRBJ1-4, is DSGVTQTPKHLITATGQRVTLRCSPRSGDLSVYWYQQSLDQGLQFLIQYYNGEERAKGNILERFSAQQFPDLHSELNLSSLELGDSALYFCASSPSPKILNEKLFFGSGTQLSVL.

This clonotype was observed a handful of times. As DNA, the CDR3 is TGCAGTGCTAGGGGCCTAGCGGGAGGGCCCGGCGATGAGCAGTTCTTC. As protein: CSARGLAGGPGDEQFF. The genes are TRBV20-1 and TRBJ2-1, with 12 positions matching TRBD2. The CDR3 is made up of 16 amino acids. With 3 bases clipped from V and 8 bases from J, the junction kept 11 bases outside the gene matches. Per the germline V gene, CDR1 is DFQATT and CDR2 is SNEGSKA (reference sequence).

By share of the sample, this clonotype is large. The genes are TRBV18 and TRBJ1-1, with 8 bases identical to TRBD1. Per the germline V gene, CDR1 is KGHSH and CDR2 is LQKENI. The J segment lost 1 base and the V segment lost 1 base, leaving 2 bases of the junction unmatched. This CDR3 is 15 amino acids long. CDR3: CASSPLDRANTEAFF. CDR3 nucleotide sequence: TGTGCCAGCTCACCACTGGACAGGGCGAACACTGAAGCTTTCTTT.

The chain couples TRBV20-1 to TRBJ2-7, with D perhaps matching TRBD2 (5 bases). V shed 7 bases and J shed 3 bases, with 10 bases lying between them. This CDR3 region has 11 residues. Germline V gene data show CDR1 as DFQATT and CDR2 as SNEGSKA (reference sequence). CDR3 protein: CSGRRNYEQYF. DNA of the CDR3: TGCAGTGGTCGGAGGAACTACGAGCAGTACTTC.

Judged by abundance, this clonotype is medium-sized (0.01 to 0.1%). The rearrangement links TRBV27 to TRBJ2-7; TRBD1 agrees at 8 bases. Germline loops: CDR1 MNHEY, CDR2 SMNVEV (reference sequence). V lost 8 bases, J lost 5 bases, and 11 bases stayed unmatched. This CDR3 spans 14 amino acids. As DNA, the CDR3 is TGTGCCAGCGGGATGGACAGGGCCTGGGACGAGCAGTACTTC. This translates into CASGMDRAWDEQYF.

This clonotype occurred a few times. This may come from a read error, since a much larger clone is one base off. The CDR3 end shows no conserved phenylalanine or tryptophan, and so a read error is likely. For the CDR3, the DNA is TGTGCCAGCAGGACAGGGGGCAAAAACATTCAGTACCTC. Its protein product is CASRTGGKNIQYL. The chain recombines TRBV2 with TRBJ2-4; TRBD1 matches at 9 bases. Trimming took 6 bases from V and 3 from J; bases not matched to a gene: 0. CDR1 and CDR2 (germline): SNHLY, FYNNEI. The length of the CDR3 is 13 residues.